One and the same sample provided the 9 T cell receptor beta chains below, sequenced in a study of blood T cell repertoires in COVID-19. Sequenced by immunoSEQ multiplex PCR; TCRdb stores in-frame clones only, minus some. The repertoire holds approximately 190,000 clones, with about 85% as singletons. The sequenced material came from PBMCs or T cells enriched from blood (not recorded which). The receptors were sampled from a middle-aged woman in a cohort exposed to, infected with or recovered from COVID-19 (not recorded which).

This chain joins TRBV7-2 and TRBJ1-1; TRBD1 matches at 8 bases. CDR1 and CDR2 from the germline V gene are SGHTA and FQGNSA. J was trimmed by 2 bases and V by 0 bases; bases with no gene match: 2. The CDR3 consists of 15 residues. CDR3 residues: CASSLAGQGNTEAFF. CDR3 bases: TGTGCCAGCAGCTTAGCAGGACAGGGTAACACTGAAGCTTTCTTT.

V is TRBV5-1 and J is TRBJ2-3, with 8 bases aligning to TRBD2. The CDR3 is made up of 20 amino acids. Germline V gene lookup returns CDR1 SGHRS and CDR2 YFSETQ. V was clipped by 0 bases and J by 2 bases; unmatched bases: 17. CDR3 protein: CASSLESSGVGTPLTDTQYF. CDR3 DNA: TGCGCCAGCAGCTTGGAAAGTAGCGGGGTGGGGACCCCTCTCACAGATACGCAGTATTTT.

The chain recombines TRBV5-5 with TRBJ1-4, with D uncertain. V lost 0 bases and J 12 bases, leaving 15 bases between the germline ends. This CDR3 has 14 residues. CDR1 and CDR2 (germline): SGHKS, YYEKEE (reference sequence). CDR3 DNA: TGTGCCAGCAGCTTGGGGAGGGTAGCCACGGAACTGTTTTTT. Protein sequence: CASSLGRVATELFF.

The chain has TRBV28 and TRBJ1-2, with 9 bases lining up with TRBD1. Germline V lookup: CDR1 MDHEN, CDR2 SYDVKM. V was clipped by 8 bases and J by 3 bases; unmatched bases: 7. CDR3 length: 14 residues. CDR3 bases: TGTGCCAGCTTAGGGACAGGGATTTACTATGGCTACACCTTC. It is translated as CASLGTGIYYGYTF.

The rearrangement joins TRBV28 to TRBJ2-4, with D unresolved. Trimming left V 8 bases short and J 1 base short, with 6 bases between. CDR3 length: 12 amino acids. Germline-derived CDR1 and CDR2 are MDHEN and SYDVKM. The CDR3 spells CASERAKNIQYF. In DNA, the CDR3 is TGTGCCAGCGAGAGGGCCAAAAACATTCAGTACTTC.

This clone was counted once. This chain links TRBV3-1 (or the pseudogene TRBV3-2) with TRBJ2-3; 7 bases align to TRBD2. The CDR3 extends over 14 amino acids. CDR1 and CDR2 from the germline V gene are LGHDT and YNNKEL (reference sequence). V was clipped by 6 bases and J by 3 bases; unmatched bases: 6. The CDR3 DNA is TGTGCCAGCAGAGTAGCGGGCTCGACAGATACGCAGTATTTT. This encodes CASRVAGSTDTQYF.

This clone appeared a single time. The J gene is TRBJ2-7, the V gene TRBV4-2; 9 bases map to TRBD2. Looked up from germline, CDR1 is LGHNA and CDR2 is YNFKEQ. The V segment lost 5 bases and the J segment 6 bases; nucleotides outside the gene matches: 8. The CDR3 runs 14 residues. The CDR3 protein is CASSERLAAFEQYF. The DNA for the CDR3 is TGTGCCAGCAGCGAGAGACTAGCGGCCTTCGAGCAGTACTTC.

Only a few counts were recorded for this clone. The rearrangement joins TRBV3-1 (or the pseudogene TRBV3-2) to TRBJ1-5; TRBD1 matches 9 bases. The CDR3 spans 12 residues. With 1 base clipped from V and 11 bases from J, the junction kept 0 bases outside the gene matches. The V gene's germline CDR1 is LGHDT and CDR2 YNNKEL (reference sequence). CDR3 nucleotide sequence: TGTGCCAGCAGCCAAGGGGACAGGGCCCAGCATTTT. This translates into CASSQGDRAQHF.

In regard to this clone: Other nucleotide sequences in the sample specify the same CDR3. The chain's CDR3 is CASSIGGGNTEAFF. The CDR3 coding sequence is TGTGCCAGTAGTATCGGCGGGGGGAACACTGAAGCTTTCTTT. The chain recombines TRBV19 with TRBJ1-1; D is perhaps TRBD1 (5 bases). This CDR3 contains 14 residues. V shed 3 bases and J shed 1 base, with 9 bases lying between them. The germline V gene has CDR1 LNHDA and CDR2 SQIVND (reference sequence).